The entry that follows covers one TCR beta chain sequence. In its sample, this clone was seen once. No antigen is known for it. No much larger clonotype is one base removed from it; base qualities were not supplied. The CDR3 regions of human TCRbeta chains were subjected to immunosequencing. In the original analysis: TCRs in the repertoires were compared against a reference library of SARS-CoV-2-specific TCRs that had been generated with the MIRA antigen-specificity platform. Breadth was defined as the fraction of unique TCRs that were SARS-CoV-2-associated, and depth was defined as the fraction of total T cells that were SARS-CoV-2-associated. Using the MIRA data, every spike-specific TCR was mapped to the spike region that the TCR reacted to and assigned to either a CD4 or a CD8 class. Log10-transformed breadth and depth values were compared by one-way ANOVA with Sidak's multiple comparisons tests. TCRdb holds this immuneACCESS table with in-frame rearrangements only. Some clones are missing; in checked studies, unresolved V genes explain under half, and the rest has no known cause. That table is the source of V, J and clone size, and D and trimming were worked out from the DNA. Across this sample there are about 120,000 clones, with 85% to 90% seen only once. Of the sample, roughly 8.9% is held by the ten largest clones.

This sample is drawn from a study of T cell responses to AZD1222 COVID-19 vaccine (dated by TCRdb to 2020 to 2022). Regarding the study in general: AZD1222 recipients with second doses at about 4 weeks or about 12 weeks were pooled, because spike-specific TCR depth and breadth did not differ between schedules. TCR sequencing was performed for roughly 250 trial participants, of whom around 210 were given two doses of AZD1222 and some 26 were given two doses of MenACWY control vaccine. Enrollment into the trials was organized by age into subgroups of 18-55, 56-69 and 70-plus years, and those subgroups contained approximately 150, 30 and 60 TCR-sequenced participants, respectively. Beyond this particular receptor, the publication reports: Reportedly, almost half of the unique spike-specific TCRs recognized epitopes lying outside the regions that are mutated in the B.1.351 and B.1.1.7 variants. The whole spike protein was spanned by vaccine-associated CD4 TCRs, and dominant responses were seen in regions 160-218 and 743-854. Because no day 14 peak-response samples were available, repertoires were characterized only after the peak T cell response. In the small 56-69-year group, the increase in depth fell short of significance, most likely because of low power. After two AZD1222 doses, both the breadth and the depth of spike-specific TCRs were significantly higher than at day 0 and than in MenACWY recipients. Participants were mostly white British, with more females than males. The authors suggested clonal diversity may have been underestimated. Conclusions about previously exposed vaccinees are limited because only six or seven AZD1222 recipients were SARS-CoV-2 seropositive at baseline.

Inclusive of the bounding cysteine and phenylalanine, the CDR3 is 14 residues long. The retained sequence is limited to the CDR3, 42 bases, with the frame set at the first base. V loses 2 bases of germline sequence and J loses 1 base, and the interval between the two ends is 8 bases. CDR1 and CDR2 are read off the germline V gene as SGHTA and FQGTGA. Read against the paper, the sample's time point label means: baseline before first vaccination. Vaccinee samples came from UK trials COV001 and COV002, including a single-blind randomized controlled phase 2/3 trial of AZD1222 (ChAdOx1 nCoV-19) in healthy adults. For TCRbeta chain sequencing, PBMC samples from trial participants were taken at day 0 and at day 28 after the second dose.

The sample consisted of peripheral blood, taken on day 0 of AZD1222 vaccination. Recombination linked TRBV7-3 to TRBJ1-1, with TRBD1 tentatively as D gene (6 bases match). The origin of this receptor is an adult in good health. This receptor carries the CDR3 CASSLPGANTEAFF. Read as DNA, the sequence is TGTGCCAGCAGCTTACCGGGGGCGAACACTGAAGCTTTCTTT.